This is a list of T cell receptor beta chains from one sample in a study of T cell responses to AZD1222 COVID-19 vaccine. Using immunoSEQ multiplex PCR, the repertoire was profiled, and TCRdb retains in-frame clones only, with some absent. The sample has around 110,000 clones; roughly 93% are singletons. The material was peripheral blood, obtained 28 days after the second AZD1222 dose. Every receptor here comes from an adult who received the AZD1222 COVID-19 vaccine. Each CDR3 is given with its conserved first and last residue. The D gene is left open where the match is weak. Clone sizes are given selectively: once, few, many, or a class where the clone is expanded.

clone_size,v_call,j_call,cdr3_length,d_call,cdr3_nt,cdr3_aa
-,TRBV20-1,TRBJ1-5,14,-,TGCAGTGCTAGTTGGGAAGCAGGGTATCAGCCCCAGCATTTT,CSASWEAGYQPQHF
-,TRBV27,TRBJ1-1,12,-,TGTGCCAGCAGTTTAATGGGAGGGGAAGCTTTCTTT,CASSLMGGEAFF
-,TRBV5-1,TRBJ1-5,15,-,TGCGCCAGCAGCGCTCAAGGGGGGGGCAATCAGCCCCAGCATTTT,CASSAQGGGNQPQHF
-,TRBV3-1/TRBV3-2,TRBJ2-5,14,-,TGTGCCAGCAGCCAAGCCCCCCCCCAAGAGACCCAGTACTTC,CASSQAPPQETQYF
-,TRBV5-5,TRBJ1-2,15,-,TGTGCCAGCAGTATTCTGATGGAAGTTAGCTATGGCTACACCTTC,CASSILMEVSYGYTF
-,TRBV27,TRBJ1-1,17,-,TGTGCCAGCAGTTCCTTCGGGCGGGGGGCACTGAAGACTGAAGCTTTCTTT,CASSSFGRGALKTEAFF
few,TRBV15,TRBJ2-5,14,-,TGTGCCACCAGCAGAGAGATAGCGCAAGAGACCCAGTACTTC,CATSREIAQETQYF
-,TRBV6-5,TRBJ2-7,15,TRBD2,TGTGCCAGCAAAGAAGGGACTAGCGGCTCCTACGAGCAGTACTTC,CASKEGTSGSYEQYF
-,TRBV24-1,TRBJ1-2,12,-,TGTGCCACTTTTCATGGGGGCTATGGCTACACCTTC,CATFHGGYGYTF
-,TRBV15,TRBJ1-5,16,-,TGTGCCACCAGCAGGTTTACGAGGGTTAGCAATCAGCCCCAGCATTTT,CATSRFTRVSNQPQHF
-,TRBV28,TRBJ1-5,17,TRBD1,TGTGCCAGCAGTCAAGGACAGGGGACCTTTGGCAATCAGCCCCAGCATTTT,CASSQGQGTFGNQPQHF
-,TRBV6-6,TRBJ2-3,14,-,TGTGCCAGCAGCTTACGACAGGAGACAGATACGCAGTATTTT,CASSLRQETDTQYF
-,TRBV18,TRBJ1-5,19,-,TGTGCCAGCTCACCCCGGGGGACCACTAACAAGGGCGGAAATCAGCCCCAGCATTTT,CASSPRGTTNKGGNQPQHF
-,TRBV30,TRBJ2-1,16,TRBD2,TGTGCCTGGAGTCCACCTTCGACTAGCGGGTACAATGAGCAGTTCTTC,CAWSPPSTSGYNEQFF
-,TRBV19,TRBJ2-7,14,-,TGTGCCAGTAGCAAAATTGGACAGACCTACGAGCAGTACTTC,CASSKIGQTYEQYF
-,TRBV5-1,TRBJ1-6,16,TRBD1,TGCGCCAGCAGCTTCTCGACAGGGGGGATGAATTCACCCCTCCACTTT,CASSFSTGGMNSPLHF
-,TRBV5-1,TRBJ1-5,13,-,TGCGCCAGCAGTGCGGATAGCTCGGGGCCCCAGCATTTT,CASSADSSGPQHF
-,TRBV19,TRBJ2-5,13,TRBD1,TGTGCCAGTAGTGACAGGGGGCGTGAGACCCAGTACTTC,CASSDRGRETQYF
-,TRBV19,TRBJ2-2,13,-,TGTGCCAGTACCATACACGAAACCGGGGAGCTGTTTTTT,CASTIHETGELFF
-,TRBV20-1,TRBJ2-7,13,TRBD1,TGCAGTGCTAGTGACAGGGAACCCTACGAGCAGTACTTC,CSASDREPYEQYF
-,TRBV27,TRBJ2-1,17,-,TGTGCCAGCAGTTTATCGAGGCTTGAATTTTCCTACAATGAGCAGTTCTTC,CASSLSRLEFSYNEQFF
-,TRBV9,TRBJ1-6,13,-,TGTGCCAGCAGCGTAACCGGGACTTCCCCCCTCCACTTT,CASSVTGTSPLHF
few,TRBV6-5,TRBJ2-1,14,-,TGTGCCAGCAGTCCGGGAGTCTCCTACAATGAGCAGTTCTTC,CASSPGVSYNEQFF
-,TRBV10-2,TRBJ2-3,15,-,TGCGCCAGCAGTGAGAAGATAATTAGCACAGATACGCAGTATTTT,CASSEKIISTDTQYF
-,TRBV14,TRBJ2-5,13,-,TGTGCCAGCAGCCAAGTAGGGCAAGAGACCCAGTACTTC,CASSQVGQETQYF
-,TRBV19,TRBJ2-7,14,-,TGTGCCAGTAGTGGACAGATAGACTCCTACGAGCAGTACTTC,CASSGQIDSYEQYF
-,TRBV19,TRBJ2-7,13,TRBD2,TGTGCCAGTAGTAGGGACTACTCCTACGAGCAGTACTTC,CASSRDYSYEQYF
-,TRBV11-2,TRBJ2-7,15,-,TGTGCCAGCAGCTTAGACCCCGGGATAGTCTACGAGCAGTACTTC,CASSLDPGIVYEQYF
-,TRBV28,TRBJ1-5,16,TRBD1,TGTGCCAGCAGTTTAACGGGACAGGGGGCCCGAGCAGCCCAGCATTTT,CASSLTGQGARAAQHF
-,TRBV6-4,TRBJ2-2,15,TRBD1,TGTGCCAGCAGTGACGGGACAGGGAACACCGGGGAGCTGTTTTTT,CASSDGTGNTGELFF
-,TRBV18,TRBJ2-7,17,TRBD2,TGTGCCAGCTCACCAGGACTAGCGGGAGGGAGCTCCTACGAGCAGTACTTC,CASSPGLAGGSSYEQYF
-,TRBV19,TRBJ1-5,13,TRBD1,TGTGCCAGTAGGGGACAGGGAACGTGGCCCCAGCATTTT,CASRGQGTWPQHF
once,TRBV2,TRBJ2-1,16,TRBD2,TGTGCCAGCAGAGCTAGCGGGAGGGCGTCCTACAATGAGCAGTTCTTC,CASRASGRASYNEQFF
-,TRBV24-1,TRBJ2-5,13,-,TGTGCCACCAGGGACGCAGCGGAAGAGACCCAGTACTTC,CATRDAAEETQYF
once,TRBV27,TRBJ2-1,15,-,TGTGCCAGCAGCCTACCAGGGACGTATTACAATGAGCAGTTCTTC,CASSLPGTYYNEQFF
-,TRBV19,TRBJ2-5,14,-,TGTGCCAGTAGTCTGACAGGCCTCCGGGAGACCCAGTACTTC,CASSLTGLRETQYF
-,TRBV29-1,TRBJ1-2,15,-,TGCAGCGTTGAACCCCAGGTTATAGCAGGATATGGCTACACCTTC,CSVEPQVIAGYGYTF
-,TRBV2,TRBJ2-3,14,-,TGTGCCAGCAGTGAAGGGCTCGGCCCGGAGACGCAGTATTTT,CASSEGLGPETQYF
-,TRBV19,TRBJ1-2,12,-,TGTGCCAGTAGTACAGGGGACTATGGCTACACCTTC,CASSTGDYGYTF
-,TRBV15,TRBJ2-1,14,-,TGTGCCACCAGCACCCCCCCCTCCTACAATGAGCAGTTCTTC,CATSTPPSYNEQFF
-,TRBV27,TRBJ2-2,16,TRBD2,TGTGCCAGCAGTCCGGGACTAGCGGGTTTTACCGGGGAGCTGTTTTTT,CASSPGLAGFTGELFF
-,TRBV4-2,TRBJ1-2,14,-,TGTGCCAGCAGCCAGAGAACAGCGAACTATGGCTACACCTTC,CASSQRTANYGYTF
-,TRBV29-1,TRBJ2-7,15,TRBD2,TGCAGCGTTGCAGAGCGGGAGGGCCCTTACTACGAGCAGTACTTC,CSVAEREGPYYEQYF
-,TRBV10-3,TRBJ2-1,15,-,TGTGCCATCAGCCGGGAGCGGAACTCCTACAATGAGCAGTTCTTC,CAISRERNSYNEQFF
-,TRBV4-1,TRBJ2-1,17,TRBD1,TGCGCCAGCAGCCAAGATTTTAGGACAGGGGTGAACAATGAGCAGTTCTTC,CASSQDFRTGVNNEQFF
-,TRBV2,TRBJ1-5,14,-,TGTGCCAGCAGCGAGACACTGGGGTATCAGCCCCAGCATTTT,CASSETLGYQPQHF
-,TRBV28,TRBJ1-4,14,TRBD1,TGTGCCAGCAGTTACCCGACAGGGAATGAAAAACTGTTTTTT,CASSYPTGNEKLFF
-,TRBV7-3,TRBJ2-1,13,-,TGTGCCAGCAGCATCGGGTTTTACAATGAGCAGTTCTTC,CASSIGFYNEQFF
-,TRBV30,TRBJ1-5,15,-,TGTGCCTGGAGTGGGGGTCTAGGTAGCAATCAGCCCCAGCATTTT,CAWSGGLGSNQPQHF
-,TRBV19,TRBJ1-4,18,-,TGTGCCAGTAGTATAGGACTCGCCGGGGGGCCATCTAATGAAAAACTGTTTTTT,CASSIGLAGGPSNEKLFF
-,TRBV6-6,TRBJ2-1,21,TRBD2,TGTGCCAGCAGCAACATTCCGGGACCCAACGGGGCTAGCGGGAGGGCATATGAGCAGTTCTTC,CASSNIPGPNGASGRAYEQFF
-,TRBV7-2,TRBJ2-7,16,TRBD2,TGTGCCAGCAGCTTTCTAAGCGGGAGCCCACGCTACGAGCAGTACTTC,CASSFLSGSPRYEQYF
once,TRBV5-1,TRBJ2-4,23,TRBD2,TGCGCCAGCAGCGCCGGGACTAGCGGGAGGGCCGTGCCTGTGGAGAAGGCCAAAAACATTCAGTACTTC,CASSAGTSGRAVPVEKAKNIQYF
-,TRBV13,TRBJ1-3,14,-,TGTGCCAGCAGCTTACCAAGCCCGGGAAACACCATATATTTT,CASSLPSPGNTIYF
-,TRBV6-5,TRBJ1-1,13,-,TGTGCCAGCAGTTACCGCCCCGAAACTGAAGCTTTCTTT,CASSYRPETEAFF
-,TRBV9,TRBJ2-2,12,-,TGTGCCAGCAACTCCTACGCCGGGGAGCTGTTTTTT,CASNSYAGELFF
-,TRBV30,TRBJ2-7,11,-,TGTGCCTGGAGCCCTCGGGACGAGCAGTACTTC,CAWSPRDEQYF
-,TRBV5-1,TRBJ2-5,18,TRBD2,TGCGCCAGCAGCCCGAAGGGACTAGCGGGAGGGCCGGGTGAGACCCAGTACTTC,CASSPKGLAGGPGETQYF